Listed below are T cell receptor beta chains from one sample, sequenced in a study of shared clonotypes between healthy human individuals. Assay used: immunoSEQ multiplex PCR; TCRdb lists only in-frame clones, some missing. Of 2 million to 2.5 million clones listed, approximately 95% are singletons. The material sequenced was naive CD8+ T cells sorted from blood. The source is a man between 18 and 35 years old in good health. The CDR3 runs from the conserved cysteine through the conserved F or W. D genes are given only for firm matches. Expanded clones get a size class; other rows say once, few or many, or leave the size out.

abundance | j_gene | v_gene | d_gene | CDR3aa | CDR3nt
NA | TRBJ2-3 | TRBV28 | NA | CASSVGTRSSTDTQYF | TGTGCCAGCAGCGTCGGGACAAGGTCTAGCACAGATACGCAGTATTTT
NA | TRBJ2-4 | TRBV27 | NA | CASSLSGKKNIQYF | TGTGCCAGCAGTTTATCCGGGAAAAAAAACATTCAGTACTTC
NA | TRBJ2-5 | TRBV4-1 | NA | CASSQDETPTPADQETQYF | TGCGCCAGCAGCCAAGATGAGACCCCCACTCCAGCGGACCAAGAGACCCAGTACTTC
NA | TRBJ2-2 | TRBV6-5 | NA | CASSSPRATGELFF | TGTGCCAGCAGTTCCCCGAGGGCTACCGGGGAGCTGTTTTTT
NA | TRBJ2-4 | TRBV13 | NA | CASSFQGNIQYF | TGTGCCAGCAGCTTCCAGGGTAACATTCAGTACTTC
NA | TRBJ2-5 | TRBV9 | TRBD2 | CASSVGRGSAGEETQYF | TGTGCCAGCAGCGTAGGCCGGGGCTCAGCGGGGGAAGAGACCCAGTACTTC
NA | TRBJ2-5 | TRBV19 | TRBD1 | CASSLTGTGGEGETQYF | TGTGCCAGTAGTCTAACGGGGACAGGGGGGGAAGGAGAGACCCAGTACTTC
NA | TRBJ1-1 | TRBV6-1 | TRBD1 | CASSEAWTGMNTEAFF | TGTGCCAGCAGTGAAGCGTGGACAGGGATGAACACTGAAGCTTTCTTT
NA | TRBJ2-7 | TRBV7-9 | NA | CASSLANSYEQYF | TGTGCCAGCAGCTTGGCCAACTCCTACGAGCAGTACTTC
few | TRBJ1-5 | TRBV10-3 | TRBD1 | CAISESRKGQTSNQPQHF | TGTGCCATCAGTGAGTCGAGAAAGGGACAGACTAGCAATCAGCCCCAGCATTTT
NA | TRBJ2-7 | TRBV5-6 | NA | CASSLLTGSYEQYF | TGTGCCAGCAGCTTGCTGACAGGATCCTACGAGCAGTACTTC
NA | TRBJ2-7 | TRBV10-3 | NA | CAIRGTPSYEQYF | TGTGCCATCAGGGGGACCCCCTCCTACGAGCAGTACTTC
NA | TRBJ2-5 | TRBV10-1 | NA | CASSDSNGETQYF | TGCGCCAGCAGTGACAGTAACGGGGAGACCCAGTACTTC
NA | TRBJ2-2 | TRBV5-6 | NA | CASSLGLAGYTGELFF | TGTGCCAGCAGCTTGGGACTGGCGGGTTACACCGGGGAGCTGTTTTTT
NA | TRBJ2-7 | TRBV28 | NA | CASSWVGNSYEQYF | TGTGCCAGCAGCTGGGTGGGCAACTCCTACGAGCAGTACTTC
NA | TRBJ1-2 | TRBV4-1 | NA | CASSLTPAGGGGYTF | TGCGCCAGCAGCCTAACCCCGGCGGGCGGTGGCGGCTACACCTTC
once | TRBJ2-1 | TRBV11-2 | TRBD2 | CASSWGLAVYNEQFF | TGTGCCAGCAGCTGGGGACTAGCGGTCTACAATGAGCAGTTCTTC
NA | TRBJ2-7 | TRBV7-9 | NA | CASSLEDRPSYEQYF | TGTGCCAGCAGCTTAGAAGACAGGCCTTCCTACGAGCAGTACTTC
NA | TRBJ2-5 | TRBV18 | NA | CASSPPVRPQETQYF | TGTGCCAGCTCACCACCGGTCAGGCCCCAGGAGACCCAGTACTTC
NA | TRBJ2-7 | TRBV6-6 | TRBD1 | CASSSTGISYEQYF | TGTGCCAGCAGCTCGACAGGGATCTCCTACGAGCAGTACTTC
NA | TRBJ2-3 | TRBV27 | NA | CASSSSRDRRGTDTQYF | NA
NA | TRBJ2-4 | TRBV5-4 | NA | CAPSRGLQYF | TGTGCCCCCTCGCGGGGGCTTCAGTACTTC
NA | TRBJ2-7 | TRBV28 | NA | CASSSTTSTLVSYEQYF | TGTGCCAGCAGTTCGACGACGAGTACATTGGTCTCCTACGAGCAGTACTTC
NA | TRBJ2-7 | TRBV7-2 | NA | CASSLGGLSYEQYF | TGTGCCAGCAGCCTGGGCGGGTTATCCTACGAGCAGTACTTC
NA | TRBJ2-7 | TRBV5-4 | TRBD2 | CASSPGDGGAYEQYF | TGTGCCAGCAGCCCGGGGGACGGGGGGGCCTACGAGCAGTACTTC
NA | TRBJ1-6 | TRBV6-1 | NA | CASSDRTAIHPLHF | TGTGCCAGCAGTGATAGGACAGCAATTCACCCCCTCCACTTT
NA | TRBJ2-3 | TRBV27 | TRBD2 | CASSVGSSGHTDTQYF | TGTGCCAGCTCGGTTGGGTCTAGCGGCCACACAGATACGCAGTATTTT
NA | TRBJ2-2 | TRBV6-5 | TRBD2 | CASSYGSSGRAGELFF | TGTGCCAGCAGTTACGGTAGTAGCGGGAGGGCCGGGGAGCTGTTTTTT
NA | TRBJ2-5 | TRBV28 | NA | CASSDGGRGLEETQYF | TGTGCCAGCAGTGACGGGGGGCGGGGTTTAGAAGAGACCCAGTACTTC
NA | TRBJ2-2 | TRBV30 | NA | CAWSVDYTGELFF | TGTGCCTGGAGTGTAGACTACACCGGGGAGCTGTTTTTT
few | TRBJ1-1 | TRBV9 | NA | CASSPSNTEAFF | TGTGCCAGCAGCCCATCAAACACTGAAGCTTTCTTT
once | TRBJ2-1 | TRBV27 | TRBD1 | CATRDRDYNEQFF | TGTGCCACCCGCGACAGGGACTACAATGAGCAGTTCTTC
NA | TRBJ1-4 | TRBV13 | NA | CASSLSGTGNEKLFF | TGTGCCAGCAGCTTATCCGGGACGGGCAATGAAAAACTGTTTTTT
NA | TRBJ1-2 | TRBV7-8 | TRBD1 | CASSQPGQIIHGYTF | TGTGCCAGCAGCCAACCGGGACAGATAATCCATGGCTACACCTTC
NA | TRBJ1-3 | TRBV30 | NA | CAWSVLSGNTIYF | TGTGCCTGGAGTGTACTCTCTGGAAACACCATATATTTT
NA | TRBJ1-6 | TRBV2 | NA | CASMGSSREYSPLHF | TGTGCCAGCATGGGGTCCTCACGGGAGTATTCACCCCTCCACTTT
NA | TRBJ2-2 | TRBV6-5 | NA | CASSSTGGSGELFF | TGTGCCAGCAGTTCTACAGGAGGTTCCGGGGAGCTGTTTTTT
NA | TRBJ1-2 | TRBV5-6 | TRBD1 | CASSWDRGGDTF | TGTGCCAGCAGCTGGGACAGGGGAGGGGACACCTTC
NA | TRBJ2-1 | TRBV13 | NA | CASSSDREDYNEQFF | TGTGCCAGCAGTTCTGACAGGGAGGACTACAATGAGCAGTTCTTC
few | TRBJ1-5 | TRBV27 | NA | CASSWDSNQPQHF | TGTGCCAGCAGTTGGGATAGCAATCAGCCCCAGCATTTT
NA | TRBJ1-5 | TRBV7-9 | NA | CASSLGAGSNQPQHF | TGTGCCAGCAGCCTGGGTGCAGGAAGCAATCAGCCCCAGCATTTT
NA | TRBJ2-1 | TRBV4-1 | NA | CASSQGGPIEQFF | TGCGCCAGCAGCCAAGGAGGGCCTATTGAGCAGTTCTTC
NA | TRBJ2-5 | TRBV27 | TRBD2 | CASRGLAGETQYF | TGTGCCAGCAGGGGACTAGCTGGAGAGACCCAGTACTTC
NA | TRBJ1-6 | TRBV10-2 | TRBD1 | CASSEDRVGGSPLHF | TGCGCCAGCAGTGAGGACAGGGTAGGAGGTTCACCCCTCCACTTT